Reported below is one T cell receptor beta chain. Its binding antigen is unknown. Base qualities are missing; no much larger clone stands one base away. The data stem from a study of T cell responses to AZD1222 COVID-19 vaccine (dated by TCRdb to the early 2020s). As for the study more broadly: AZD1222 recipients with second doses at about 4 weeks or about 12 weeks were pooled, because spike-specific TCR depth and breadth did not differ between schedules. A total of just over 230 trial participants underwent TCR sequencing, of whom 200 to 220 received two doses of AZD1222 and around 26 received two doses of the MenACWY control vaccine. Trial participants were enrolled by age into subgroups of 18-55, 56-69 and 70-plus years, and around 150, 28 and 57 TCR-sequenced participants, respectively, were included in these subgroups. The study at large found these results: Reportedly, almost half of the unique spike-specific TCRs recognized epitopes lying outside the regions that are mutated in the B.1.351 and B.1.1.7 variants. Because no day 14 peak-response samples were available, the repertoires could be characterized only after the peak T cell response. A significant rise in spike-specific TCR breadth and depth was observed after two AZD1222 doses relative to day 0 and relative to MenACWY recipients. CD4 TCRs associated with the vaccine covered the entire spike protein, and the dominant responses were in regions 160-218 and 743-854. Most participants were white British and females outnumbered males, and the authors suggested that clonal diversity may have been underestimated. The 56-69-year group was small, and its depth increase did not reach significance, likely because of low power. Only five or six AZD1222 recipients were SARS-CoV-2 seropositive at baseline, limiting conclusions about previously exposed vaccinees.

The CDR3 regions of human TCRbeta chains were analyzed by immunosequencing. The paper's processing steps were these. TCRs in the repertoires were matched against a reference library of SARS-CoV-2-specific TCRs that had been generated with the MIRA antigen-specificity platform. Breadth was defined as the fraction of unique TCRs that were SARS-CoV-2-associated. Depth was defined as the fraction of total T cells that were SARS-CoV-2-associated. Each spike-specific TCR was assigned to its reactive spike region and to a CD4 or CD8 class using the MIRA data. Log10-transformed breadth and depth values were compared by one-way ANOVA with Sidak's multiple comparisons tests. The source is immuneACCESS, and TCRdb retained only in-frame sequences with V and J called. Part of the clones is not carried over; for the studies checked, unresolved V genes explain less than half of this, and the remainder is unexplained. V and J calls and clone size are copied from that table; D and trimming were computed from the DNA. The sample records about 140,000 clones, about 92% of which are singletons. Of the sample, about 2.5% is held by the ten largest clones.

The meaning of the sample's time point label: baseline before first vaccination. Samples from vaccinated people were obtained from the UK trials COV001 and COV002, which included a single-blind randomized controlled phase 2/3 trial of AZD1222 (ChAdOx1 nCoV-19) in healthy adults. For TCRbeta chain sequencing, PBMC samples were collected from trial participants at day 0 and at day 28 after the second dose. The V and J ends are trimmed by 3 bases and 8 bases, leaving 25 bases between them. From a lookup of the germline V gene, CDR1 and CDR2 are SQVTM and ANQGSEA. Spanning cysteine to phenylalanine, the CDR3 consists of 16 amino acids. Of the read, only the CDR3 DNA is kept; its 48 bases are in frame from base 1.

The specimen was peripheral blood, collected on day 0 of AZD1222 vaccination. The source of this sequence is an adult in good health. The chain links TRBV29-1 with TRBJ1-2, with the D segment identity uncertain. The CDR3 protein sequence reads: CSVDLGDLITQVGYTF. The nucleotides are TGCAGCGTTGATCTGGGTGACTTGATTACCCAGGTAGGCTACACCTTC.